A selection of T cell receptor beta chains follows, all from one sample in a study of cytomegalovirus exposure and HLA in healthy donors. The method was immunoSEQ multiplex PCR; TCRdb's version includes in-frame clones alone and lacks a portion of them. The data contain 160,000 or so clones, more than 75% of them singletons. Sequencing used PBMCs. The receptor set was obtained from a male donor in good health and CMV-seronegative. CDR3s include the opening cysteine and the closing phenylalanine or tryptophan. Each record gives: V gene, D gene, J gene, clone size, CDR3 protein, CDR3 DNA. A D gene is named only where the DNA matches it firmly. Only part of the rows carry a size: once, few, many, or a class if the clone is expanded.

TRBV10-3	TRBD2	TRBJ2-7	NA	CAISESRAGVHEQYF	TGTGCCATCAGTGAGTCGCGGGCGGGAGTTCACGAGCAGTACTTC
TRBV5-1	NA	TRBJ2-7	NA	CASSFPPLQAAPYEQYF	TGCGCCAGCAGCTTTCCGCCCCTGCAGGCAGCTCCCTACGAGCAGTACTTC
TRBV6-1	TRBD1	TRBJ1-4	few	CASSQGVVEKLFF	TGTGCCAGCAGCCAGGGGGTGGTTGAAAAACTGTTTTTT
TRBV29-1	TRBD1	TRBJ1-1	NA	CSVVGTGKNTEAFF	TGCAGCGTTGTAGGGACAGGGAAGAACACTGAAGCTTTCTTT
TRBV12-5	TRBD1	TRBJ1-3	NA	CASGSVGKKLQGPGNTIYF	TGTGCTAGTGGTTCCGTTGGCAAAAAGTTACAGGGGCCTGGAAACACCATATATTTT
TRBV5-8	NA	TRBJ1-4	NA	CASNRGKLFF	TGTGCCAGCAATAGGGGAAAACTGTTTTTT
TRBV7-8	TRBD2	TRBJ2-2	NA	CASSPIPLAGGGTGELFF	TGTGCCAGCAGCCCCATACCCCTAGCGGGAGGGGGCACCGGGGAGCTGTTTTTT
TRBV7-9	NA	TRBJ1-1	NA	CASSPRQVSAMNTEAFF	TGTGCCAGCAGCCCCAGACAGGTCTCTGCAATGAACACTGAAGCTTTCTTT
TRBV2	TRBD1	TRBJ2-3	NA	CASSDRSRATDTQYF	TGTGCCAGTTCGGACAGGAGTAGGGCCACAGATACGCAGTATTTT
TRBV5-1	NA	TRBJ1-1	NA	CASSLDRDPEAFF	TGCGCCAGCAGCTTGGATCGGGATCCAGAAGCTTTCTTT
TRBV4-3	TRBD1	TRBJ1-3	NA	CASPTNRGGGNTIYF	TGCGCCAGCCCCACAAACAGGGGAGGAGGAAACACCATATATTTT
TRBV5-5	NA	TRBJ1-1	NA	CASSFSEGTEAFF	TGTGCCAGCAGCTTCTCGGAGGGGACTGAAGCTTTCTTT
TRBV19	TRBD1	TRBJ2-3	NA	CASSNRDRSRDTQYF	TGTGCCAGTAGTAACCGGGACAGGAGTCGAGATACGCAGTATTTT
TRBV5-1	NA	TRBJ2-1	NA	CASSVRTLSSYNEQFF	TGCGCCAGCAGCGTAAGGACTCTGAGCTCCTACAATGAGCAGTTCTTC
TRBV4-3	NA	TRBJ1-4	NA	CASSQDRFNEKLFF	TGCGCCAGCAGCCAAGATCGGTTTAATGAAAAACTGTTTTTT
TRBV7-2	NA	TRBJ2-2	NA	CASSPGRGRQTGELFF	TGTGCCAGCAGCCCGGGGCGGGGGCGGCAGACCGGGGAGCTGTTTTTT
TRBV28	TRBD2	TRBJ2-7	NA	CASSPRTSGSGKQYF	TGTGCCAGCAGCCCGAGAACTAGCGGGAGTGGGAAGCAGTACTTC
TRBV19	TRBD2	TRBJ2-1	NA	CASRFGLAALDGTYNEQFF	TGTGCCAGTAGATTCGGACTAGCGGCTCTCGATGGGACTTACAATGAGCAGTTCTTC
TRBV9	TRBD1	TRBJ2-3	NA	CASSAQDHRGDTQYF	TGTGCCAGCAGCGCCCAGGATCACAGGGGGGATACGCAGTATTTT
TRBV5-1	NA	TRBJ2-7	NA	CASSPRPASSYEQYF	TGCGCCAGCAGCCCCAGGCCAGCAAGCTCCTACGAGCAGTACTTC
TRBV27	TRBD1	TRBJ1-1	few	CASSLTGGTEAFF	TGTGCCAGCAGTTTAACAGGGGGCACTGAAGCTTTCTTT
TRBV27	TRBD1	TRBJ1-1	NA	CASSTGQRNTEAFF	TGTGCCAGCAGCACGGGACAGAGGAACACTGAAGCTTTCTTT
TRBV7-7	TRBD2	TRBJ2-1	NA	CASSLGLGGGNEQFF	TGTGCCAGCAGCTTGGGACTAGGGGGTGGAAATGAGCAGTTCTTC
TRBV18	NA	TRBJ2-5	NA	CASSPTARFFQETQYF	TGTGCCAGCTCACCGACAGCACGATTTTTCCAAGAGACCCAGTACTTC
TRBV7-9	TRBD2	TRBJ2-7	NA	CASSLVGLAEQYF	TGTGCCAGCAGCTTAGTGGGACTAGCGGAGCAGTACTTC
TRBV7-9	NA	TRBJ2-7	NA	CASRREWWDEQYF	TGTGCCAGTCGTAGGGAGTGGTGGGACGAGCAGTACTTC
TRBV4-3	TRBD2	TRBJ2-1	NA	CASSQATGGYNEQFF	TGCGCCAGCAGCCAAGCTACGGGGGGGTACAATGAGCAGTTCTTC
TRBV18	NA	TRBJ2-7	NA	CASSPPRGRYEQYF	TGTGCCAGCTCACCACCCAGGGGACGCTACGAGCAGTACTTC